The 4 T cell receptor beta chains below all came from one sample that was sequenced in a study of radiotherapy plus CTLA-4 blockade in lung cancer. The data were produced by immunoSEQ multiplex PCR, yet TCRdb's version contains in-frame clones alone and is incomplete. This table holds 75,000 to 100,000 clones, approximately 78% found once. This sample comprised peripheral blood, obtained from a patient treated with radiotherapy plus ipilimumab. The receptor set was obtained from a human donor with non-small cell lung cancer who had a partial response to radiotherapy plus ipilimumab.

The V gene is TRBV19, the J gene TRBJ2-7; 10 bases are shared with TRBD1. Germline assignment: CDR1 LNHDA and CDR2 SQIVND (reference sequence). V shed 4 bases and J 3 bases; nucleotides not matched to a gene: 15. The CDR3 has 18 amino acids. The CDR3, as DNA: TGTGCCAGTAGTAGGTCCCGGGACAGGGGACTCAGGAGCTACGAGCAGTACTTC. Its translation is CASSRSRDRGLRSYEQYF.

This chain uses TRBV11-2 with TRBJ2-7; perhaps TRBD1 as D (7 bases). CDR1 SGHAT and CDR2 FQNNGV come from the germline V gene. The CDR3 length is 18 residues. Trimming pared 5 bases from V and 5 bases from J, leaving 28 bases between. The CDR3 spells CASSPIWGLSGGIHEQYF. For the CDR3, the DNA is TGTGCCAGCAGCCCGATATGGGGACTTTCAGGGGGTATCCACGAGCAGTACTTC.

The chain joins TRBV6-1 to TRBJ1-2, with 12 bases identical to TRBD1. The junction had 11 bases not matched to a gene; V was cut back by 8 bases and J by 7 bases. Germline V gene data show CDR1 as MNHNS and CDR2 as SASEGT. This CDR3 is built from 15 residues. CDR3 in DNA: TGTGCCAGCGCCAAACCGGGACAGGGGGCTGGTGGCTACACCTTC. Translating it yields CASAKPGQGAGGYTF.

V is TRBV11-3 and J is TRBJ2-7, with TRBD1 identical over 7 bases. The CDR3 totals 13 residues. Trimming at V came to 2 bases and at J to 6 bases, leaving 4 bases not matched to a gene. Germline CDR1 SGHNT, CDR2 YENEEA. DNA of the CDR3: TGTGCCAGCAGCTTAAACAGGGGCGGCGAGCAGTACTTC. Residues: CASSLNRGGEQYF.